Listed here are 22 T cell receptor beta chains from one sample, sequenced in a study of blood T cells in healthy people across ages. A second PCR, run for about 7 to 11 cycles, used a sample-barcoded 5' primer plus a J-beta primer mix. Using its own MiXCR run on the 5' RACE reads, TCRdb lists one record per CDR3 protein. The table lists around 1.7 million distinct CDR3 sequences, 28% of them singletons. Sequencing used blood. These receptor sequences come from a woman in her thirties in good health.

V is TRBV29-1 and J is TRBJ2-1, with D possibly TRBD2 on 5 matching bases. The CDR3 totals 13 residues. V was shortened by 4 bases and J by 14 bases, with 21 bases between the two germline ends. Germline assignment: CDR1 SQVTM and CDR2 ANQGSEA. CDR3 coding DNA: TGCAGCGTTGGAGGGCAGCTAGTCGAATCAGAGTTCTTC. It translates to CSVGGQLVESEFF.

This clonotype was seen a single time. This chain connects TRBV7-2 to TRBJ2-1; 7 positions agree with TRBD1. Looked up from germline, CDR1 is SGHTA and CDR2 is FQGNSA. Trimming removed 5 bases from V and 7 bases from J; junction bases left unmatched: 8. The CDR3 sequence is 14 residues long. The CDR3 DNA sequence: TGTGCCAGCAGCCTTATACAGGGGTGGAATGAGCAGTTCTTC. Its protein product is CASSLIQGWNEQFF.

V is TRBV11-3 and J is TRBJ2-5; the D call may be TRBD1 or TRBD2 (5 bases each). The DNA end lines up better with TRBJ2-7; the J call may be wrong. Germline-derived CDR1 and CDR2 are SGHNT and YENEEA. CDR3 length equals 13 residues. The chain's CDR3 is CASSSGLGDEQYF. CDR3 coding DNA: TGTGCCAGCAGCTCCGGACTGGGGGACGAGCAGTACTTC.

This clonotype was detected only a few times. V is TRBV6-2 or TRBV6-3 and J is TRBJ2-6; TRBD1 aligns across 8 bases. CDR1 and CDR2 (germline): MNHEY, SVGEGT. The CDR3 consists of 13 residues. Trimming removed 6 bases from V and 13 bases from J; junction bases left unmatched: 8. CDR3 sequence (DNA): TGTGCCAGCAGAGAGGACAGGGTAGGAGTCCTGACTTTC. Translated, it gives CASREDRVGVLTF.

J is TRBJ2-2 and V is TRBV5-4, with D maybe TRBD2 (5 bases). Germline assignment: CDR1 SGHNT and CDR2 YYREEE (reference sequence). The CDR3 spans 14 residues. V lost 3 bases to trimming and J lost 9 bases, with 15 bases between them. CDR3 DNA sequence: TGTGCCAGCAGCTCAGGACTGACCGGCAGGGAGCTGTTTTTT. It yields the protein CASSSGLTGRELFF.

This clonotype was seen more than once but under ten times. The V and J genes are TRBV6-2 or TRBV6-3 and TRBJ2-7; D unclear. CDR3 size: 15 residues. V lost 7 bases, J lost 3 bases, and 19 bases lay in between. CDR1 MNHEY and CDR2 SVGEGT come from the germline V gene. CDR3 coding DNA: TGTGCCAGCAAGACGGACCGGTTCACTCACTACGAGCAGTACTTC. It encodes CASKTDRFTHYEQYF.

The table lists this clonotype with many counts. The chain has TRBV6-6 and TRBJ1-1; D not certain. Deletions cut 4 bases from V and 4 bases from J, with 7 bases between. This CDR3 has 12 amino acids. Germline V lookup: CDR1 MNHNY, CDR2 SVGAGI (reference sequence). The CDR3 is CASSSTGTEAFF. CDR3 sequence (DNA): TGTGCCAGCAGTTCTACGGGCACTGAAGCTTTCTTT.

In this sample, this clonotype turned up many times. The chain links TRBV12-3 or TRBV12-4 to TRBJ2-7; the D is unclear. This CDR3 is built from 11 residues. Trimming removed 5 bases from V and 3 bases from J, with 5 bases in between. The CDR3 loop reads CASSNFYEQYF. As DNA, the CDR3 is TGTGCCAGCAGTAATTTCTACGAGCAGTACTTC.

This clonotype showed up just once. This may be a read error, as it is one base from a much larger clone. This chain connects TRBV20-1 to TRBJ2-1; 12 bases agree with TRBD2. This CDR3 spans 17 amino acids. V shed 5 bases and J 6 bases; nucleotides not matched to a gene: 14. Germline CDR1 and CDR2: DFQATT and SNEGSKA (reference sequence). In DNA, the CDR3 is TGCAGTGCTCGCCCCCTACGACTAGCGGGGGTGGGCAATGAGCAGTTCTTC. Translating gives CSARPLRLAGVGNEQFF.

This clonotype has just a few counts. The chain uses TRBV28 and TRBJ2-5; TRBD2 matches at 10 bases. CDR3 size: 16 residues. Losses at the gene ends were 3 bases for V and 2 bases for J; bases not matched to a gene: 6. CDR1 is MDHEN and CDR2 is SYDVKM in the germline V gene. The CDR3 bases are TGTGCCAGCAGTTTGTTCCTAGCGGGGGTACAAGAGACCCAGTACTTC. Translation gives CASSLFLAGVQETQYF.

This clonotype was seen at least ten times. The chain employs TRBV5-1 and TRBJ2-4; 7 bases map to TRBD2. V lost 2 bases and J lost 8; bases outside the gene matches: 7. The CDR3 has 14 residues. Germline assignment: CDR1 SGHRS and CDR2 YFSETQ. The CDR3 spells CASSFRDYDDIQYF. The CDR3 region has the DNA TGCGCCAGCAGCTTCCGGGACTACGATGACATTCAGTACTTC.

This clonotype occurred many times. The chain combines TRBV4-1 with TRBJ2-5; D may be TRBD1 (5 bases). The CDR3 is made up of 16 amino acids. Germline V lookup: CDR1 MGHRA, CDR2 YSYEKL. V was trimmed by 0 bases and J by 9 bases, leaving 20 bases between them. The CDR3 spells CASSQDLRLQVDSQYF. The DNA of the CDR3 is TGCGCCAGCAGCCAAGATTTAAGGTTACAGGTCGACTCCCAGTACTTC.

With respect to this clonotype: At one end, the junction sequence differs from germline, possibly due to a read error. The chain recombines TRBV4-1 with TRBJ2-5, with TRBD2 identical over 12 bases. This CDR3 comprises 19 residues. The germline gives CDR1 MGHRA, CDR2 YSYEKL. In DNA form, the CDR3 reads TGCGCCAGCAGCCGAGGCCCGGCTAGCGGGGGGGCCTACCGGGAGACCCCGTACTTC. Amino acid sequence: CASSRGPASGGAYRETPYF.

The V call is TRBV3-1, the J call TRBJ2-3; either TRBD1 or TRBD2 may supply D (5 bases each). This CDR3 has 17 amino acids. Trimming pared 2 bases from V and 1 base from J, leaving 16 bases between. The germline V gene encodes CDR1 LGHDT and CDR2 YNNKEL (reference sequence). The CDR3 protein is CASSQTTPGRGTDTQYF. DNA of the CDR3: TGTGCCAGCAGCCAAACTACCCCAGGGCGGGGCACAGATACGCAGTATTTT.

The V gene is TRBV12-3 or TRBV12-4, the J gene TRBJ2-7, with a weak D call TRBD2 (6 bases). V dropped 5 bases and J dropped 2 bases, with 16 bases sitting between them. The CDR3 is 15 amino acids. CDR3 sequence: CASSPNLAMTYEQYF. CDR3 DNA: TGTGCCAGCAGTCCAAACCTAGCGATGACCTACGAGCAGTACTTC.

This rearrangement joins TRBV27 to TRBJ2-3, with 10 bases lining up with TRBD2. The germline V gene has CDR1 MNHEY and CDR2 SMNVEV (reference sequence). V lost 5 bases, J lost 3 bases, and 14 bases stayed unmatched. The CDR3 totals 18 residues. The CDR3 region is CASSPHPLAGVSTDTQYF. CDR3 DNA: TGTGCCAGCAGTCCCCATCCTCTAGCGGGAGTCAGTACAGATACGCAGTATTTT.

CDR3 nucleotide sequence: TGTGCCAGCAGCTTGGGGGGTTGGGGGGCCAGCTCCTACAATGAGCAGTTCTTC. It specifies CASSLGGWGASSYNEQFF. This chain connects TRBV5-6 to TRBJ2-1; D may correspond to TRBD1 or TRBD2 (6 bases each). Germline V gene data show CDR1 as SGHDT and CDR2 as YYEEEE. V lost 0 bases and J 0 bases, leaving 16 bases between the germline ends. This CDR3 is 18 amino acids long. Full variable domain (outside the CDR3, taken from reference TRBV5-6 and TRBJ2-1): DAGVTQSPTHLIKTRGQQVTLRCSPKSGHDTVSWYQQALGQGPQFIFQYYEEEERQRGNFPDRFSGHQFPNYSSELNVNALLLGDSALYLCASSLGGWGASSYNEQFFGPGTRLTVL.

The chain carries TRBV2 and TRBJ2-5; 7 bases are a match to TRBD1. The germline V gene encodes CDR1 SNHLY and CDR2 FYNNEI. There are 15 residues in the CDR3. Trimming at V came to 6 bases and at J to 0 bases, leaving 7 bases not matched to a gene. CDR3 loop: CASRGDSLYQETQYF. CDR3 DNA: TGTGCCAGCAGGGGGGACAGCTTGTACCAAGAGACCCAGTACTTC.

Concerning this clonotype: Given a much more abundant clone one base away, this may be a read error. The chain combines TRBV5-1 with TRBJ2-7; D unresolved. The CDR3 loop spans 13 amino acids. CDR1 and CDR2 from the germline V gene are SGHRS and YFSETQ. CDR3 bases: TGCGCCAGCAGACGGAACGGACCCTACGGGCAGTACTTC. This codes for CASRRNGPYGQYF.

The chain has TRBV20-1 and TRBJ2-7, with 9 bases matching TRBD1. The germline V gene encodes CDR1 DFQATT and CDR2 SNEGSKA (reference sequence). This CDR3 is 14 amino acids long. With V trimmed by 0 bases and J by 7 bases, 7 bases remained unmatched. This CDR3 is CSAREGTGMREQYF. The CDR3 coding sequence is TGCAGTGCTAGAGAAGGGACAGGGATGAGGGAGCAGTACTTC.

This clonotype came up a few times. The V gene is TRBV12-3 or TRBV12-4, the J gene TRBJ2-1, with TRBD2 matching 10 bases. The CDR3 length is 17 residues. V dropped 7 bases and J dropped 4; count of bases not matched to a gene: 13. The CDR3 region has the DNA TGTGCCAGCAACTGGTCATCCAGACTAGCGGGTTACAATGAGCAGTTCTTC. The encoded protein is CASNWSSRLAGYNEQFF.

This clonotype was seen many times. This sequence joins TRBV14 and TRBJ1-2, with D maybe TRBD1 (5 bases). Trimming took off 3 bases at V and 5 bases at J, with 7 bases between the two ends. Germline V gene data show CDR1 as SGHDN and CDR2 as FVKESK. The CDR3 loop spans 12 amino acids. The CDR3 DNA follows: TGTGCCAGCAGCCAGGGGCATTATGGCTACACCTTC. Protein product: CASSQGHYGYTF.